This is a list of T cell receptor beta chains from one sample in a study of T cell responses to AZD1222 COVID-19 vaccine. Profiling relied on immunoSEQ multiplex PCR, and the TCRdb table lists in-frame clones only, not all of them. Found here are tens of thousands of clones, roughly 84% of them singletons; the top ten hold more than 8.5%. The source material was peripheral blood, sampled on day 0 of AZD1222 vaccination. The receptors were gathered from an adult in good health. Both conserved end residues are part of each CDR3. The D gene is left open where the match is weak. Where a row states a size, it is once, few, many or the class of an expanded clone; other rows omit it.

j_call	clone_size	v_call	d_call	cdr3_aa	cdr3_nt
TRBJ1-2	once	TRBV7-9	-	CASSLEIPGQHGYTF	TGTGCCAGCAGCTTAGAAATCCCAGGACAGCATGGCTACACCTTC
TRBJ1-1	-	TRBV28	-	CASSLFYGEGTIAAMNTEAFF	TGTGCCAGCAGTTTATTTTACGGAGAGGGGACCATTGCGGCCATGAACACTGAAGCTTTCTTT
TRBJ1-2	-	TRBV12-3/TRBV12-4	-	CASRLTGDVLNTF	TGTGCCAGCAGGCTCACAGGAGACGTTCTAAACACCTTC
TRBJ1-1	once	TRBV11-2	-	CASSLEEGTEAFF	TGTGCCAGCAGCTTAGAGGAGGGCACTGAAGCTTTCTTT
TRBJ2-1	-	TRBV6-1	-	CASSEAQRPASYNEQFF	TGTGCCAGCAGTGAAGCGCAGCGCCCCGCCTCCTACAATGAGCAGTTCTTC
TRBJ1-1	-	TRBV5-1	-	CASSLDWGTTEAFF	TGCGCCAGCAGCTTGGATTGGGGGACCACTGAAGCTTTCTTT
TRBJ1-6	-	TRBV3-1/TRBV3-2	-	CASNQGTGNNSPLHF	TGTGCCAGCAACCAAGGGACGGGGAATAATTCACCCCTCCACTTT
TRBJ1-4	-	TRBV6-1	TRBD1	CASSEFGTGGEKLFF	TGTGCCAGCAGTGAATTCGGGACAGGGGGTGAAAAACTGTTTTTT
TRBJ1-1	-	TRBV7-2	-	CASSLVSAGPPEAFF	TGTGCCAGCAGCTTAGTATCCGCAGGGCCCCCTGAAGCTTTCTTT
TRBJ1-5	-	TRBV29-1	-	CSVTQGGNQPQHF	TGCAGCGTGACGCAGGGAGGCAATCAGCCCCAGCATTTT
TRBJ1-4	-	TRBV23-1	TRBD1	CASSQSKTGVEKLFF	TGCGCCAGCAGTCAATCGAAGACAGGGGTCGAAAAACTGTTTTTT
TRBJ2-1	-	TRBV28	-	CASRTLDRNNEQFF	TGTGCCAGCAGAACATTAGACAGAAACAATGAGCAGTTCTTC
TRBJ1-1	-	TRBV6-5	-	CASQAWQGINTEAFF	TGTGCCAGCCAAGCTTGGCAGGGGATAAACACTGAAGCTTTCTTT
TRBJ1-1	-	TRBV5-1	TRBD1	CASSLPTGVNTEAFF	TGCGCCAGCAGCCTACCGACAGGGGTGAACACTGAAGCTTTCTTT
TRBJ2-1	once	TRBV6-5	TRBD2	CASTAGGLQNEQFF	TGTGCCAGCACTGCGGGGGGGCTTCAGAATGAGCAGTTCTTC
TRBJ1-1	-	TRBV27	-	CASRSWGLRTEAFF	TGTGCCAGCAGATCGTGGGGGTTGAGAACTGAAGCTTTCTTT
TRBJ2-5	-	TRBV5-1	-	CASSLADFGTQETQYF	TGCGCCAGCAGCTTGGCCGACTTTGGCACCCAAGAGACCCAGTACTTC
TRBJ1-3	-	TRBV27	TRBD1	CASSSAPGQGGNTIYF	TGTGCCAGCAGTTCAGCCCCGGGACAGGGGGGAAACACCATATATTTT
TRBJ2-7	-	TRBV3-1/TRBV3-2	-	CASSPRRYEQYF	TGTGCCAGCAGCCCGCGGCGCTACGAGCAGTACTTC
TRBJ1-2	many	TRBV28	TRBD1	CASSLSAGQSYTF	TGTGCCAGCAGTCTTTCAGCGGGACAGAGCTACACCTTC
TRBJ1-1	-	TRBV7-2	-	CASSLVGVISEAFF	TGTGCCAGCAGCTTAGTAGGTGTCATCTCTGAAGCTTTCTTT
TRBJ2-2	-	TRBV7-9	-	CASRGIADTGELFF	TGTGCCAGCAGGGGAATAGCGGACACCGGGGAGCTGTTTTTT
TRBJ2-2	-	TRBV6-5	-	CASSYNPANTGELFF	TGTGCCAGCAGTTACAACCCAGCTAACACCGGGGAGCTGTTTTTT
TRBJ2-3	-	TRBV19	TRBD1	CASSIGTGLPDTQYF	TGTGCCAGTAGTATAGGGACAGGGTTACCAGATACGCAGTATTTT
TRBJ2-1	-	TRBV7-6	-	CASSFFSSSYNEQFF	TGTGCCAGCAGCTTCTTTTCCAGCTCCTACAATGAGCAGTTCTTC
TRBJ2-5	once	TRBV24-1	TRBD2	CATSDLRLAGGEETQYF	TGTGCCACCAGTGACCTCAGACTAGCGGGGGGTGAAGAGACCCAGTACTTC
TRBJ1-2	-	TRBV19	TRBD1	CASSMDSGGYGYTF	TGTGCCAGTAGTATGGATTCAGGGGGATATGGCTACACCTTC